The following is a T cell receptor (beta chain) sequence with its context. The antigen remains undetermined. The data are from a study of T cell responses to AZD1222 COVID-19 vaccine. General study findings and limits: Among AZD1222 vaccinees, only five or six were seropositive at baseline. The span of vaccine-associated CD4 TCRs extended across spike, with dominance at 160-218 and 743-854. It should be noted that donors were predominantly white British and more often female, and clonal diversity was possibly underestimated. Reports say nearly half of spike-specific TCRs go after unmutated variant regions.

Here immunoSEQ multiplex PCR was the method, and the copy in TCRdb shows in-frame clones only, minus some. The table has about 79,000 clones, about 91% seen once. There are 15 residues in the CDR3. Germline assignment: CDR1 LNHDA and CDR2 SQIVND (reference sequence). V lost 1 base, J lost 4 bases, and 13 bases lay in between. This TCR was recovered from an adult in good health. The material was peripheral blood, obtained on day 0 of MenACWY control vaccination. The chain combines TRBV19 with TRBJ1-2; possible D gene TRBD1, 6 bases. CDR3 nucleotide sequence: TGTGCCAGTAGTATAGGAGAACAGGGCATCTATGGCTACACCTTC. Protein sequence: CASSIGEQGIYGYTF.